Listed here are 31 T cell receptor beta chains from one sample, sequenced in a study of T cells in Graves' hyperthyroidism and ophthalmopathy (dated by TCRdb to the late 2010s). Library creation used multiplex PCR. Instrument used: Illumina HiSeq 2000. The TCR beta CDR3 regions were amplified from RNA transcripts. For the first round of RT-PCR on the TCR CDR3, the HTBI primer set was used together with the Qiagen OneStep RT-PCR kit. TCRdb passed the public sequencing reads through fastp at Q25 and MiXCR, retaining productive beta sequences. Rows merge per CDR3 protein into single entries with the most common DNA and genes. This sample comprises approximately 420,000 distinct CDR3 sequences, approximately 14% of them detected only once. Together, the top ten hold about 5% of the sample. The sample comprised blood. These receptors all come from a woman aged 18-29 years with Graves' hyperthyroidism.

The sample holds many counts of this clonotype. This sequence joins TRBV5-1 and TRBJ2-3; TRBD1 matches 10 bases. The V segment lost 7 bases and the J segment 5 bases; nucleotides outside the gene matches: 7. Germline V gene sequence: CDR1 SGHRS, CDR2 YFSETQ. The CDR3 spans 14 residues. The CDR3 region is CASRQGASIDTQYF. Here the CDR3 DNA reads TGCGCCAGCCGACAGGGGGCTTCAATAGATACGCAGTATTTT.

The gene calls are TRBV7-2 and TRBJ1-3; D may be TRBD1 (5 bases). V lost 7 bases and J 4 bases, leaving 14 bases between the germline ends. This CDR3 is built from 14 residues. Germline V lookup: CDR1 SGHTA, CDR2 FQGNSA. The CDR3 nucleotides read TGTGCCAGCACCCTAAGGGGTGGGGGAAACACCATATATTTT. Translating it yields CASTLRGGGNTIYF.

This clonotype was observed at least ten times. The chain uses TRBV12-3 or TRBV12-4 and TRBJ1-3; possibly TRBD1 for D (6 bases). Trimming left V 6 bases short and J 4 bases short, with 16 bases between. The CDR3 consists of 15 residues. CDR3 protein: CASSLGQPGGNTIYF. DNA for the CDR3: TGTGCCAGCAGCCTCGGACAGCCTGGGGGAAACACCATATATTTT.

This clonotype was recorded at least ten times. The rearrangement links TRBV15 to TRBJ1-1, with D unclear. In germline, CDR1 is LNHNV, CDR2 YYDKDF (reference sequence). Trimming took off 0 bases at V and 0 bases at J, with 5 bases between the two ends. The CDR3 loop spans 14 amino acids. The CDR3 region is CATSRDRMNTEAFF. DNA for the CDR3: TGTGCCACCAGCAGAGACAGGATGAACACTGAAGCTTTCTTT.

This clonotype was picked up a small number of times. CDR3 nucleotides: TGTGCCAGCAGGTTCCTCCGGGACAGACCTTATAGCAATCAGCCCCAGCATTTT. Translated, it gives CASRFLRDRPYSNQPQHF. The chain recombines TRBV28 with TRBJ1-5, with 7 bases matching TRBD1. From germline, CDR1 is MDHEN and CDR2 SYDVKM. This CDR3 has 18 amino acids. V lost 6 bases and J lost 0; bases outside the gene matches: 14.

The chain joins TRBV20-1 to TRBJ1-1; D remains ambiguous. Per the germline V gene, CDR1 is DFQATT and CDR2 is SNEGSKA (reference sequence). The CDR3 totals 12 residues. The V gene lost 6 bases and the J gene lost 1 base, with 9 bases spanning the gap. The CDR3 sequence is CSAAAPNTEAFF. CDR3 coding DNA: TGCAGTGCCGCCGCCCCGAACACTGAAGCTTTCTTT.

This clonotype was counted many times. Here the CDR3 DNA reads TGTGCCTGGAGTTCTTTGGCCAGGGCAGTATACAATGAGCAGTTCTTC. Its translation is CAWSSLARAVYNEQFF. The chain has TRBV30 and TRBJ2-1; D may be TRBD1 (5 bases). Deletions cut 2 bases from V and 4 bases from J, with 18 bases between. Germline V gene sequence: CDR1 GTSNPN, CDR2 SVGIG (reference sequence). The CDR3 has 16 residues.

This rearrangement joins TRBV20-1 to TRBJ2-5; D might be TRBD1 (6 bases). The CDR3 consists of 14 residues. With 4 bases removed from V and 4 bases from J, the gap between germline ends came to 16 bases. Germline CDR1 DFQATT, CDR2 SNEGSKA (reference sequence). In DNA form, the CDR3 reads TGCAGTGCTATTACCAGGGGTAACTTAGAGACCCAGTACTTC. Translating gives CSAITRGNLETQYF.

The CDR3 sequence is CAISERGSTETQYF. CDR3 sequence (DNA): TGTGCCATCAGTGAACGGGGGAGTACCGAGACCCAGTACTTC. This chain links TRBV10-3 with TRBJ2-5; possibly TRBD2 for D (6 bases). In germline, CDR1 is ENHRY, CDR2 SYGVKD. V shed 3 bases and J shed 5 bases, with 13 bases lying between them. The CDR3 loop spans 14 amino acids.

This clonotype was detected ten times or more. This chain joins TRBV14 and TRBJ2-7; a possible D gene is TRBD2 (5 bases). This CDR3 spans 13 amino acids. V lost 4 bases and J 6 bases, leaving 13 bases between the germline ends. Germline V gene lookup returns CDR1 SGHDN and CDR2 FVKESK. The CDR3 region is CASSRTLGSEQYF. CDR3 DNA: TGTGCCAGCAGCCGGACTCTGGGCTCCGAGCAGTACTTC.

The gene calls are TRBV20-1 and TRBJ2-2; maybe TRBD2 (6 bases). The V gene lost 5 bases and the J gene lost 6 bases, with 25 bases spanning the gap. CDR3 length: 17 amino acids. CDR1 DFQATT and CDR2 SNEGSKA come from the germline V gene (reference sequence). CDR3 loop: CSAQEGRLPAGSGELFF. The CDR3, as DNA: TGCAGTGCTCAGGAGGGGCGCCTCCCCGCGGGCTCCGGGGAGCTGTTTTTT.

The chain carries TRBV20-1 and TRBJ2-5; D remains ambiguous. Trimming left V 3 bases short and J 10 bases short, with 3 bases between. Germline V gives CDR1 DFQATT, CDR2 SNEGSKA (reference sequence). The CDR3 covers 8 residues. The CDR3 reads CSASIQYF. The CDR3 bases are TGCAGTGCTAGCATCCAGTACTTC.

This clonotype was counted many times. The rearrangement uses TRBV20-1 and TRBJ1-4; D ambiguous. Trimming took off 1 base at V and 4 bases at J, with 10 bases between the two ends. The CDR3 sequence is 14 residues long. Germline assignment: CDR1 DFQATT and CDR2 SNEGSKA (reference sequence). CDR3 amino acids: CSARVAGSNEKLFF. As DNA, the CDR3 is TGCAGTGCTAGAGTAGCGGGGAGTAATGAAAAACTGTTTTTT.

This clonotype was seen many times. The genes are TRBV7-2 and TRBJ2-3; 8 bases align to TRBD2. The CDR3 is 16 residues long. The germline V gene has CDR1 SGHTA and CDR2 FQGNSA. V lost 5 bases and J lost 4; bases outside the gene matches: 11. CDR3 sequence (DNA): TGTGCCAGCAGCCCCGGGGGGGGGCGTTTTGCAGATACGCAGTATTTT. Its protein is CASSPGGGRFADTQYF.

This sequence joins TRBV10-3 and TRBJ2-1, with TRBD1 matching 10 bases. Looked up from germline, CDR1 is ENHRY and CDR2 is SYGVKD. The CDR3 is 15 residues long. Trimming took 6 bases from V and 6 from J; bases not matched to a gene: 8. The CDR3 here is CAISPGTGALNEQFF. DNA of the CDR3: TGTGCCATCAGCCCCGGGACAGGGGCCCTCAATGAGCAGTTCTTC.

There are many counts of this clonotype. J is TRBJ1-1 and V is TRBV7-9, with D uncertain. Between the trimmed V and J ends, which lost 0 bases and 5 bases, there was a span of 13 bases. The CDR3 spans 15 residues. Germline V gene sequence: CDR1 SEHNR, CDR2 FQNEAQ (reference sequence). The CDR3 protein is CASSLATPMGTEAFF. In DNA form, the CDR3 reads TGTGCCAGCAGCTTAGCGACGCCTATGGGGACTGAAGCTTTCTTT.

This clonotype was detected only a few times. The chain has TRBV4-2 and TRBJ2-1; 8 positions match TRBD2. The CDR3 totals 17 residues. V lost 0 bases to trimming and J lost 2 bases; unmatched junction nucleotides: 6. The V gene's germline CDR1 is LGHNA and CDR2 YNFKEQ. The CDR3 sequence: CASSQDWNSGAYNEQFF. In nucleotides, the CDR3 is TGTGCCAGCAGCCAAGATTGGAATAGCGGGGCCTACAATGAGCAGTTCTTC.

This clonotype was detected ten times or more. The rearrangement joins TRBV12-3 or TRBV12-4 to TRBJ1-6, with TRBD1 matching over 7 bases. V lost 5 bases to trimming and J lost 7 bases; unmatched junction nucleotides: 5. The CDR3 is 14 residues long. CDR3 coding DNA: TGTGCCAGCAGTCCTGGACAGGCCAATTCACCCCTCCACTTT. Translation: CASSPGQANSPLHF.

Details on this clonotype: This likely comes from a read error, as the CDR3 has no conserved phenylalanine or tryptophan at its end. J is TRBJ1-1 and V is TRBV30; D is ambiguous. Germline lookup yields CDR1 GTSNPN and CDR2 SVGIG (reference sequence). V was pared by 1 base and J by 1 base, with 7 bases between. CDR3 length: 13 amino acids. Here the CDR3 reads CAWSEHQNTEAFL. Written as DNA, the CDR3 is TGTGCCTGGAGTGAGCACCAGAACACTGAAGCTTTCCTT.

This clonotype was detected once. The V gene is TRBV11-2, the J gene TRBJ2-7; D is uncertain. The germline V gene encodes CDR1 SGHAT and CDR2 FQNNGV. The CDR3 consists of 17 residues. The CDR3 loop reads CASSSPAFRARTYEQYF. The CDR3 DNA is TGTGCTTCCAGCAGCCCAGCTTTTCGGGCCCGTACCTACGAGCAGTACTTC. The variable domain in full, completed from reference TRBV11-2 and TRBJ2-7, reads EAGVAQSPRYKIIEKRQSVAFWCNPISGHATLYWYQQILGQGPKLLIQFQNNGVVDDSQLPKDRFSAERLKGVDSTLKIQPAKLEDSAVYLCASSSPAFRARTYEQYFGPGTRLTVT.

Only a few counts were recorded for this clonotype. The V and J genes are TRBV7-8 and TRBJ1-4; no reliable D call. In germline, CDR1 is SGHVS, CDR2 FQNEAQ. The CDR3 contains 17 residues. V lost 5 bases to trimming and J lost 0 bases, with 16 bases between them. This CDR3 reads CASSQLLKTATNEKLFF. The CDR3 nucleotides read TGTGCCAGCAGCCAACTTCTTAAGACTGCAACTAATGAAAAACTGTTTTTT. Complete variable domain (other parts from reference TRBV7-8 and TRBJ1-4): GAGVSQSPRYKVAKRGQDVALRCDPISGHVSLFWYQQALGQGPEFLTYFQNEAQLDKSGLPSDRFFAERPEGSVSTLKIQRTQQEDSAVYLCASSQLLKTATNEKLFFGSGTQLSVL.

This clonotype was detected many times. The rearrangement links TRBV5-1 to TRBJ2-7; 9 nucleotides align to TRBD1. This CDR3 has 15 amino acids. Germline V CDR1 and CDR2: SGHRS, YFSETQ. V dropped 4 bases and J dropped 2; count of bases not matched to a gene: 7. CDR3 bases: TGCGCCAGCAGCCTCACGACAGGGGGGACCTACGAGCAGTACTTC. This gives the protein CASSLTTGGTYEQYF.

This clonotype has just a few counts. The chain uses TRBV10-3 and TRBJ2-1; D is unclear. This CDR3 has 11 amino acids. V was trimmed by 3 bases and J by 9 bases, leaving 6 bases between them. Germline V gene sequence: CDR1 ENHRY, CDR2 SYGVKD. DNA of the CDR3: TGTGCCATCAGTGACGGCGGTGAGCAGTTCTTC. This codes for CAISDGGEQFF.

The sample holds a few counts of this clonotype. This chain uses TRBV2 with TRBJ2-7; D remains ambiguous. Germline CDR1 SNHLY, CDR2 FYNNEI. The ends were cut back, 0 bases at V and 3 bases at J, with 12 bases in the middle. The CDR3 consists of 15 residues. CDR3 loop: CASSEASRALYEQYF. Written as DNA, the CDR3 is TGTGCCAGCAGTGAAGCATCTAGGGCGCTCTACGAGCAGTACTTC. Full variable domain (outside the CDR3, taken from reference TRBV2 and TRBJ2-7): EPEVTQTPSHQVTQMGQEVILRCVPISNHLYFYWYRQILGQKVEFLVSFYNNEISEKSEIFDDQFSVERPDGSNFTLKIRSTKLEDSAMYFCASSEASRALYEQYFGPGTRLTVT.

This clonotype appeared many times. This chain connects TRBV7-2 to TRBJ2-7; 11 nucleotides align to TRBD2. The germline V gene has CDR1 SGHTA and CDR2 FQGNSA. The CDR3 totals 15 residues. V was clipped by 5 bases and J by 4 bases; unmatched bases: 7. For the CDR3, the DNA is TGTGCCAGCAGCAGCACTAGCGGGAGATCGTACGAGCAGTACTTC. This encodes CASSSTSGRSYEQYF. The full variable domain, rest sourced from reference TRBV7-2 and TRBJ2-7, is GAGVSQSPSNKVTEKGKDVELRCDPISGHTALYWYRQSLGQGLEFLIYFQGNSAPDKSGLPSDRFSAERTGGSVSTLTIQRTQQEDSAVYLCASSSTSGRSYEQYFGPGTRLTVT.

The table lists this clonotype with a few counts. This chain joins TRBV15 and TRBJ1-1; perhaps TRBD1 as D (5 bases). CDR1 and CDR2 from the germline V gene are LNHNV and YYDKDF (reference sequence). The CDR3 has 14 residues. V was cut by 5 bases and J by 2 bases, with 12 bases left in between. The CDR3 DNA reads as TGTGCCACCAGCCGAAAGACAGTAAACACTGAAGCTTTCTTT. Translating it yields CATSRKTVNTEAFF.

This clonotype has more than one count but fewer than ten. The chain is built from TRBV7-3 and TRBJ2-6, with 7 bases identical to TRBD1. The CDR3 sequence is 16 residues long. The germline gives CDR1 SGHTA, CDR2 FQGTGA. J was trimmed by 2 bases and V by 0 bases; bases with no gene match: 1. CDR3 DNA: TGTGCCAGCAGCTTAACCGGGACAGCTGGGGCCAACGTCCTGACTTTC. Protein sequence: CASSLTGTAGANVLTF.

This clonotype was counted at least ten times. V and J are TRBV7-2 and TRBJ2-1, with 10 bases that match TRBD2. V lost 3 bases, J lost 6 bases, and 8 bases stayed unmatched. The CDR3 consists of 16 residues. Germline lookup yields CDR1 SGHTA and CDR2 FQGNSA. The CDR3 DNA reads as TGTGCCAGCAGCTTGACCAGCGGGAGGGCTAGCAATGAGCAGTTCTTC. Translation: CASSLTSGRASNEQFF.

The chain has TRBV5-1 and TRBJ2-7; D is undetermined. Germline lookup yields CDR1 SGHRS and CDR2 YFSETQ. The V end lost 3 bases, the J end lost 2 bases, and 12 bases lay between the germline ends. The CDR3 runs to 14 residues. Here the CDR3 reads CASSSDGNPYEQYF. The CDR3 coding sequence is TGCGCCAGCAGCTCGGACGGCAACCCCTACGAGCAGTACTTC.

J is TRBJ1-5 and V is TRBV27; TRBD1 matches 8 bases. The CDR3 extends over 16 amino acids. Germline lookup yields CDR1 MNHEY and CDR2 SMNVEV (reference sequence). V lost 0 bases, J lost 7 bases, and 8 bases stayed unmatched. The CDR3 region is CASSLSLQGAGQPQHF. The CDR3 coding sequence is TGTGCCAGCAGTTTATCTTTGCAGGGGGCGGGGCAGCCCCAGCATTTT.

This clonotype was seen many times. V is TRBV5-1 and J is TRBJ2-7; D may match TRBD1 or TRBD2 (5 bases each). Germline V lookup: CDR1 SGHRS, CDR2 YFSETQ. The ends were cut back, 4 bases at V and 1 base at J, with 15 bases in the middle. The CDR3 has 15 residues. The CDR3 DNA reads as TGCGCCAGCAGCCTGGGACCGGCAGATTCCTACGAGCAGTACTTC. It codes for CASSLGPADSYEQYF.